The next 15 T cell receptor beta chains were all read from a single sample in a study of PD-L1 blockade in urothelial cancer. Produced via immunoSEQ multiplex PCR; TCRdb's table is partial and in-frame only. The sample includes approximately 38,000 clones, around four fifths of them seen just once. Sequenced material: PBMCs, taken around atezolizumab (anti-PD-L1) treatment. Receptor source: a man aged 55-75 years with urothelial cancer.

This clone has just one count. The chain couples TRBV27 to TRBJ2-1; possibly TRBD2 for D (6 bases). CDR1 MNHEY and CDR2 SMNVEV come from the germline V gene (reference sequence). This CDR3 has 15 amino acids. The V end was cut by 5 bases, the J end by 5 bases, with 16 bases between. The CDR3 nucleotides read TGTGCCAGCAGTGAGAGGGGACTTCGCAACAATGAGCAGTTCTTC. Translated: CASSERGLRNNEQFF.

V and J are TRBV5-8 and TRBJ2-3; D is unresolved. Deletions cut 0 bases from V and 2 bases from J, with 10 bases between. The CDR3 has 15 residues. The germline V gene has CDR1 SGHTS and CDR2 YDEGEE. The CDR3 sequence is CASSLGRRNTDTQYF. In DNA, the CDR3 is TGTGCCAGCAGCTTGGGACGGAGAAACACAGATACGCAGTATTTT.

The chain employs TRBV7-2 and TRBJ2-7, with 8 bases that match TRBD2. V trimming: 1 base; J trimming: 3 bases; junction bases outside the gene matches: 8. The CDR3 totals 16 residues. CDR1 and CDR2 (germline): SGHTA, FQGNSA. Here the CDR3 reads CASSLGSGGSGYEQYF. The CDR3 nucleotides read TGTGCCAGCAGCTTAGGGTCGGGGGGGAGTGGCTACGAGCAGTACTTC.

This chain's CDR3 is CASSIGGGGFYNEQFF. The CDR3 region has the DNA TGTGCCAGTAGTATAGGGGGCGGGGGGTTCTACAATGAGCAGTTCTTC. The chain combines TRBV19 with TRBJ2-1; 8 nucleotides align to TRBD2. The CDR3 runs to 16 residues. Germline CDR1 reads LNHDA; CDR2 reads SQIVND (reference sequence). V lost 1 base and J lost 3; bases outside the gene matches: 5.

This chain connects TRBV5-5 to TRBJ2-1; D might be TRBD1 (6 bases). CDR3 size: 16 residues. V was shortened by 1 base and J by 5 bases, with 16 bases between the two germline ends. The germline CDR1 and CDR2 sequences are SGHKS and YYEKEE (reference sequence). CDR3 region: CASSLLGPGTHNEQFF. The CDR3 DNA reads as TGTGCCAGCAGCTTGTTAGGCCCGGGGACACACAATGAGCAGTTCTTC.

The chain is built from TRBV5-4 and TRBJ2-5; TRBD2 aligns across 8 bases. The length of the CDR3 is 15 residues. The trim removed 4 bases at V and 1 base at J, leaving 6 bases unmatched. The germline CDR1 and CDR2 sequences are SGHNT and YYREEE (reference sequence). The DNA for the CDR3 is TGTGCCAGCAGCGGACGGGGGGGGCCCCAAGAGACCCAGTACTTC. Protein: CASSGRGGPQETQYF.

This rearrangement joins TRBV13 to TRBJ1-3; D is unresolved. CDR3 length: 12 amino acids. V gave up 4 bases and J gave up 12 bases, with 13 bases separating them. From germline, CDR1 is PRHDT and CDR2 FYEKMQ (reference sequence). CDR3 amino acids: CASSSDGMNIYF. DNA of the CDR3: TGTGCCAGCAGCTCCGACGGGATGAACATATATTTT.

The CDR3 loop is CASSYKGAREQYF. DNA of the CDR3: TGTGCCAGCAGTTACAAGGGGGCGCGCGAGCAGTACTTC. The rearrangement joins TRBV6-5 to TRBJ2-7; 7 positions agree with TRBD1. V was pared by 2 bases and J by 6 bases, with 4 bases of the junction left unmatched. Germline CDR1 and CDR2: MNHEY and SVGAGI. There are 13 residues in the CDR3.

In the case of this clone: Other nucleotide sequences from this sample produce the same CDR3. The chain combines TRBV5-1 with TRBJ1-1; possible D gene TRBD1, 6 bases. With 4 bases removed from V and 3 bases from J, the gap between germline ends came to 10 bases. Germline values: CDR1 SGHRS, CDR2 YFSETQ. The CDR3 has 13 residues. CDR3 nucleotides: TGCGCCAGCAGCCTTCAGGGGTACACTGAAGCTTTCTTT. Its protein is CASSLQGYTEAFF. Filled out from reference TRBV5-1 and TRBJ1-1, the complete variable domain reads KAGVTQTPRYLIKTRGQQVTLSCSPISGHRSVSWYQQTPGQGLQFLFEYFSETQRNKGNFPGRFSGRQFSNSRSEMNVSTLELGDSALYLCASSLQGYTEAFFGQGTRLTVV.

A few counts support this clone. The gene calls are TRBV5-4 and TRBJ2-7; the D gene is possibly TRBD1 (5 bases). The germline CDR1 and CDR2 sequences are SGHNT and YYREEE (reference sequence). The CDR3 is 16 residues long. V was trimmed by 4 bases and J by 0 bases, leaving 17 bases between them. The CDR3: CASSPDLWTLSYEQYF. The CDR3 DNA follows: TGTGCCAGCAGCCCCGACCTCTGGACACTCTCCTACGAGCAGTACTTC.

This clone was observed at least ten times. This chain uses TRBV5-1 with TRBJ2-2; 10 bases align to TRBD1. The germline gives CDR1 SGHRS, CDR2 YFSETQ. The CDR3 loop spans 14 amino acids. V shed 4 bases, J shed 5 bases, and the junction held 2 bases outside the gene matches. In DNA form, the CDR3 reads TGCGCCAGCAGCCCGGACAGGGGGACCGGGGAGCTGTTTTTT. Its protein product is CASSPDRGTGELFF.

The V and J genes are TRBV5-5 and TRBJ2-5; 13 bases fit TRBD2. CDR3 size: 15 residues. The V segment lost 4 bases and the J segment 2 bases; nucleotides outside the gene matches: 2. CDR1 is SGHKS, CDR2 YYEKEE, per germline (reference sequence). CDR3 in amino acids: CASSPGLAGQETQYF. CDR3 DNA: TGTGCCAGCAGCCCGGGACTAGCGGGGCAAGAGACCCAGTACTTC.

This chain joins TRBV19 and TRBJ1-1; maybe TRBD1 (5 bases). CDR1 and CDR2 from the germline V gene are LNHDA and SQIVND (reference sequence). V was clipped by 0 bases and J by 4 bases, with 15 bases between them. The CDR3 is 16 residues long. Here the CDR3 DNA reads TGTGCCAGTAGTATAGATCAATGGGGAGGGGTCACTGAAGCTTTCTTT. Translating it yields CASSIDQWGGVTEAFF.

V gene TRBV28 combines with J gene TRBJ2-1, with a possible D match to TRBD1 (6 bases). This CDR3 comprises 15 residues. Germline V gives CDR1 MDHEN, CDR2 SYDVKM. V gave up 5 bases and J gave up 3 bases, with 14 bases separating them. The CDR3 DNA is TGTGCCAGCAGTACAACAGGGAACCGCTACAATGAGCAGTTCTTC. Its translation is CASSTTGNRYNEQFF.

CDR3 sequence: CASTVAGLETQYF. Written as DNA, the CDR3 is TGTGCCAGCACCGTAGCGGGGCTAGAGACCCAGTACTTC. The rearrangement joins TRBV5-4 to TRBJ2-5, with 8 bases matching TRBD2. Germline V CDR1 and CDR2: SGHNT, YYREEE (reference sequence). The CDR3 loop spans 13 amino acids. The trim removed 6 bases at V and 4 bases at J, leaving 5 bases unmatched.